A selection of T cell receptor beta chains follows, all from one sample in a study of blood T cell repertoires in COVID-19. Measured with immunoSEQ multiplex PCR; TCRdb has only the in-frame clones, and not every one. The sample contains 270,000 or so clones, about 90% of which appear only once. Input material: peripheral blood. The source is a woman aged 60-75 years with COVID-19, enrolled during active disease. The CDR3 runs from the conserved cysteine through the conserved F or W. A D gene is named only where the DNA matches it firmly. Clone size appears in some rows only: once, few, many, or a class for an expanded clone.

-	-	TRBV7-9	16	TRBJ2-4	TGTGCCAGCAGCTTAGCGGAGGGTGGCCCCAAAAACATTCAGTACTTC	CASSLAEGGPKNIQYF
-	TRBD1	TRBV5-1	13	TRBJ1-2	TGCGCCAGCAGCCTCGGACAGGGAGGTGGCTACACCTTC	CASSLGQGGGYTF
-	-	TRBV7-9	18	TRBJ2-2	TGTGCCAGCAGCTTAGCCCCCCGCAGGGCCGGGAACACCGGGGAGCTGTTTTTT	CASSLAPRRAGNTGELFF
-	-	TRBV5-1	14	TRBJ1-2	TGCGCCAGCAGCCCGGGCGGGAAGATCTATGGCTACACCTTC	CASSPGGKIYGYTF
-	-	TRBV6-6	14	TRBJ1-2	TGTGCCAGCAGTCCCTCGTTACGGGACTATGGCTACACCTTC	CASSPSLRDYGYTF
-	-	TRBV18	17	TRBJ2-2	TGTGCCAGCTCACCAGAGGACACCCAAACGAGCGCCGGGGAGCTGTTTTTT	CASSPEDTQTSAGELFF
few	TRBD1	TRBV4-2	17	TRBJ1-2	TGTGCCAGCAGCCAAGATCTTGCGGCAGGGGGCCGGTATGGCTACACCTTC	CASSQDLAAGGRYGYTF
-	TRBD1	TRBV5-1	14	TRBJ1-1	TGCGCCAGCCGCCTCACAGGGGTGAACACTGAAGCTTTCTTT	CASRLTGVNTEAFF
-	TRBD1	TRBV11-2	13	TRBJ1-2	TGTGCCAGCAGATCCGGGACAGGGTATGGCTACACCTTC	CASRSGTGYGYTF
-	-	TRBV9	15	TRBJ2-3	TGTGCCAGCAGCGTGTACAGCACCCCCACAGATACGCAGTATTTT	CASSVYSTPTDTQYF
-	TRBD1	TRBV27	15	TRBJ2-7	TGTGCCAGCAGTTCGGGACAGGGGGCGACGTACGAGCAGTACTTC	CASSSGQGATYEQYF
-	TRBD1	TRBV7-2	15	TRBJ1-5	TGTGCCAGCAGCTTGGGAGGAGGGGGCGATCAGCCCCAGCATTTT	CASSLGGGGDQPQHF
-	-	TRBV5-6	14	TRBJ1-1	TGTGCCAGCAGCTTACAGGGTAGGGACACTGAAGCTTTCTTT	CASSLQGRDTEAFF
-	-	TRBV27	14	TRBJ1-2	TGTGCCAGCAGTCCGAGAAGGGGTGGGTATGGCTACACCTTC	CASSPRRGGYGYTF
-	TRBD1	TRBV6-2/TRBV6-3	16	TRBJ1-2	TGTGCCAGCAGTTCTGGACAGGCGAACTCTAACTATGGCTACACCTTC	CASSSGQANSNYGYTF
-	-	TRBV27	14	TRBJ2-5	TGTGCCAGCAGTTTTTCACCTTTCGGAGAGACCCAGTACTTC	CASSFSPFGETQYF
-	-	TRBV7-9	12	TRBJ1-5	TGTGCCAGCAGCTTATCTAATCAGCCCCAGCATTTT	CASSLSNQPQHF
-	-	TRBV6-5	15	TRBJ1-2	TGTGCCAGCACCCCCGGTGGCTTCCTCGGGTATGGCTACACCTTC	CASTPGGFLGYGYTF
-	-	TRBV5-8	16	TRBJ1-1	TGTGCCAGCAGCTTGGGTTTCGGACAGTTGAACACTGAAGCTTTCTTT	CASSLGFGQLNTEAFF
-	-	TRBV5-1	12	TRBJ2-5	TGCGCCAGCAGCTTGTCGCAAGAGACCCAGTACTTC	CASSLSQETQYF
-	-	TRBV4-3	14	TRBJ1-2	TGCGCCAGCAGCCAAGAAAGGGGGACCTATGGCTACACCTTC	CASSQERGTYGYTF
-	TRBD2	TRBV3-1/TRBV3-2	19	TRBJ2-2	TGTGCCAGCAGCTCCAGGGTGGCTAGCGGGGGGGTCGTCACCGGGGAGCTGTTTTTT	CASSSRVASGGVVTGELFF
-	TRBD2	TRBV7-6	14	TRBJ2-7	TGTGCCAGCAGCCCAACGGGGGGGCAATACGAGCAGTACTTC	CASSPTGGQYEQYF
-	-	TRBV30	15	TRBJ1-3	TGTGCCTGGAGTGTAAGGGGCGTTGCTGGAAACACCATATATTTT	CAWSVRGVAGNTIYF
-	TRBD1	TRBV19	13	TRBJ1-1	TGTGCCAGTAGGACAGGGGCGAGGGATGAAGCTTTCTTT	CASRTGARDEAFF
-	-	TRBV19	14	TRBJ1-1	TGTGCCAGTAGTATAGACAGGGGTAAAACTGAGGCTTTCTTT	CASSIDRGKTEAFF
-	TRBD2	TRBV6-5	16	TRBJ2-5	TGTGCCAGCAGTTACATCCGGACTAGCGGAGAAGAGACCCAGTACTTC	CASSYIRTSGEETQYF
-	-	TRBV18	12	TRBJ1-1	TGTGCCAGCTCACCACCAGACAGGGAAGCTTTCTTT	CASSPPDREAFF
-	TRBD1	TRBV12-3/TRBV12-4	13	TRBJ1-5	TGTGCCAGCAGTGACAGGGTTTCTCAGCCCCAGCATTTT	CASSDRVSQPQHF
-	-	TRBV7-9	15	TRBJ1-3	TGTGCCAGCAGCTTAGCGGAGGGCTCTGGAAACACCATATATTTT	CASSLAEGSGNTIYF
once	-	TRBV6-5	16	TRBJ1-1	TGTGCCAGCAGTTACTCGAATCCGGGACTGAGGGGTGAAGCTTTCTTT	CASSYSNPGLRGEAFF
-	TRBD2	TRBV7-2	15	TRBJ2-7	TGTGCCAGCAGCTTAGCGCTAGCGGGGGGCTACGAGCAGTACTTC	CASSLALAGGYEQYF
-	-	TRBV3-1/TRBV3-2	12	TRBJ1-2	TGTGCCAGCAGCCAAGCACTCCATGGCTACACCTTC	CASSQALHGYTF
-	TRBD1	TRBV6-6	14	TRBJ2-3	TGTGCCAGCAGCCCGACAGGGGGTCCGGATACGCAGTATTTT	CASSPTGGPDTQYF
-	TRBD1	TRBV27	13	TRBJ1-2	TGTGCCAGCAGTGCCAGGGGGACTGGGGGCTACACCTTC	CASSARGTGGYTF
-	TRBD1	TRBV5-1	16	TRBJ2-2	TGCGCCAGCAGCTTGGCAGGGGACAGATTCACCGGGGAGCTGTTTTTT	CASSLAGDRFTGELFF
-	-	TRBV27	14	TRBJ1-5	TGTGCCAGCAGTCCAGGACAGTTCAATCAGCCCCAGCATTTT	CASSPGQFNQPQHF
-	-	TRBV29-1	12	TRBJ1-2	TGCAGCGTTGCGCGACAGCCCTATGGCTACACCTTC	CSVARQPYGYTF
-	-	TRBV3-1/TRBV3-2	14	TRBJ1-4	TGTGCCAGCAGCCCCGACAGGACTAATGAAAAACTGTTTTTT	CASSPDRTNEKLFF
-	-	TRBV3-1/TRBV3-2	16	TRBJ1-2	TGTGCCAGCAGCCAAAGAGGAGGGCGCAATAACTATGGCTACACCTTC	CASSQRGGRNNYGYTF
-	TRBD1	TRBV2	17	TRBJ1-2	TGTGCCAGCAGTCACCTACCGGGGCAGGGGGCACAGGATGGCTACACCTTC	CASSHLPGQGAQDGYTF
-	TRBD2	TRBV10-3	13	TRBJ2-3	TGTGGGACAGCGGGGGGGAGCACAGATACGCAGTATTTT	CGTAGGSTDTQYF
-	TRBD1	TRBV24-1	17	TRBJ2-7	TGTGCCACCAGTGACCGCGACAGGGTGTACATTTCCGACGAGCAGTACTTC	CATSDRDRVYISDEQYF
few	TRBD2	TRBV5-1	17	TRBJ2-7	TGCGCCAGCAGCTTGGATAGCGGGGGGGCTTATCTCTACGAGCAGTACTTC	CASSLDSGGAYLYEQYF
-	-	TRBV6-2/TRBV6-3	15	TRBJ1-5	TGTGCCAGCAGTTTCGAGACAGAGGTTAATCAGCCCCAGCATTTT	CASSFETEVNQPQHF
-	-	TRBV9	17	TRBJ2-1	TGTGCCAGCAGCCCCTCCCCCTTAGCGGCCGGTCACAATGAGCAGTTCTTC	CASSPSPLAAGHNEQFF
-	-	TRBV6-5	14	TRBJ2-7	TGTGCCAGCATGTCCCAACTTTACTCCTACGAGCAGTACTTC	CASMSQLYSYEQYF
once	-	TRBV3-1/TRBV3-2	11	TRBJ2-5	TGTGCCAGCAGCCAAGCCCTTGCCCAGTACTTC	CASSQALAQYF
-	TRBD2	TRBV4-1	14	TRBJ2-1	TGCGCCAGCAGCATGGTAGCGGGGGGGGATGAGCAGTTCTTC	CASSMVAGGDEQFF
-	-	TRBV9	15	TRBJ2-7	TGTGCCAGCAGCGTAGGAGGGGGGGCCCTCTACGAGCAGTACTTC	CASSVGGGALYEQYF
-	TRBD2	TRBV11-1	13	TRBJ2-1	TGTGCCAGCAGCCGGGGACTAGACAATGAGCAGTTCTTC	CASSRGLDNEQFF